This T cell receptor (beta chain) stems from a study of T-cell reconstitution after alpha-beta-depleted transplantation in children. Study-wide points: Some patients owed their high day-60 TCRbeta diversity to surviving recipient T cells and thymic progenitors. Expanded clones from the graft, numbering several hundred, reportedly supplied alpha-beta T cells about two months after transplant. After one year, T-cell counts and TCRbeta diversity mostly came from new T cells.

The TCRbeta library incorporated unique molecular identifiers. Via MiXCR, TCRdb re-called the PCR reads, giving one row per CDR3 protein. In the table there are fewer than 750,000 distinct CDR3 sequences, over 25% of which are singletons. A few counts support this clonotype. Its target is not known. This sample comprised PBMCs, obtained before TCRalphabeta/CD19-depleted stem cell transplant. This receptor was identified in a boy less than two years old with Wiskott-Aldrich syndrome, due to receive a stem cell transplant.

The CDR3 nucleotides are TGTGCCAGCTCGGACAGGGGGCAGATCAGTACAGATACGCAGTATTTT. This codes for CASSDRGQISTDTQYF. The chain recombines TRBV7-9 with TRBJ2-3, with 11 bases fitting TRBD1. Germline V gives CDR1 SEHNR, CDR2 FQNEAQ (reference sequence). The V gene end was trimmed by 8 bases and the J gene end by 3 bases; junction bases not matched to a gene: 10. The CDR3 loop spans 16 amino acids.